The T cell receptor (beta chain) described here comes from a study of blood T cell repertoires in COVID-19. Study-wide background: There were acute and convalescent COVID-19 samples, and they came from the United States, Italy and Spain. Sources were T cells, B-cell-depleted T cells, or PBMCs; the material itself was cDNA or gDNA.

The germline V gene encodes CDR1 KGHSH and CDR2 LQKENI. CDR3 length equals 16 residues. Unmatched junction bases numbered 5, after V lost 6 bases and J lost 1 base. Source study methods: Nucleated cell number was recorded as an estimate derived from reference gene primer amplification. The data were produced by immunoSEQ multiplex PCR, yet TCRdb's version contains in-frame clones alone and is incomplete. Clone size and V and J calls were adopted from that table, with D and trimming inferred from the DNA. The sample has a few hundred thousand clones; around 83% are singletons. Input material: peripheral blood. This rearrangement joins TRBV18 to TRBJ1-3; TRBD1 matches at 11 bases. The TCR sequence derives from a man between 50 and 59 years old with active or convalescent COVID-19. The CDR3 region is CASSRGQGASGNTIYF. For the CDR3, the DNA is TGTGCCAGCTCTCGCGGACAGGGGGCTTCTGGAAACACCATATATTTT.